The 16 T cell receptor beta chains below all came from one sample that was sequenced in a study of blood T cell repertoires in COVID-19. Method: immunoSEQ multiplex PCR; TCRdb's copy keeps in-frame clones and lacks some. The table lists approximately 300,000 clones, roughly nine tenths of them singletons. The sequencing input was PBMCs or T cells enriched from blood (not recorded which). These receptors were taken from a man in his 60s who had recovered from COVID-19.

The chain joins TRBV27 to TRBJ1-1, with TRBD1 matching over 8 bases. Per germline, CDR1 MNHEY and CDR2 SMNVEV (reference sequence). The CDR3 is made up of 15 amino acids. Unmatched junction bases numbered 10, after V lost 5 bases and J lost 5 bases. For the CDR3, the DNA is TGTGCCAGCAGTACTCTAGCGACAGGGGAGACTGAAGCTTTCTTT. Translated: CASSTLATGETEAFF.

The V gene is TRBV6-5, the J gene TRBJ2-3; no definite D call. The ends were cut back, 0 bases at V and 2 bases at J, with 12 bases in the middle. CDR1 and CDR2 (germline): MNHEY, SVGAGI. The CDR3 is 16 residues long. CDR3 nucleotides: TGTGCCAGCAGTTACTCACCACCCTACCCCACAGATACGCAGTATTTT. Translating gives CASSYSPPYPTDTQYF.

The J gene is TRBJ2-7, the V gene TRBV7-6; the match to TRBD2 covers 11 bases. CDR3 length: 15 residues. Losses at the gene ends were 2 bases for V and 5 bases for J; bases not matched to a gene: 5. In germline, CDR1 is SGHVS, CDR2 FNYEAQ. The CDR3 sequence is CASSLLAGGIDEQYF. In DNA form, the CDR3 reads TGTGCCAGCAGCTTATTAGCGGGAGGGATCGACGAGCAGTACTTC. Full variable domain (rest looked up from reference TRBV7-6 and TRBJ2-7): GAGVSQSPRYKVTKRGQDVALRCDPISGHVSLYWYRQALGQGPEFLTYFNYEAQQDKSGLPNDRFSAERPEGSISTLTIQRTEQRDSAMYRCASSLLAGGIDEQYFGPGTRLTVT.

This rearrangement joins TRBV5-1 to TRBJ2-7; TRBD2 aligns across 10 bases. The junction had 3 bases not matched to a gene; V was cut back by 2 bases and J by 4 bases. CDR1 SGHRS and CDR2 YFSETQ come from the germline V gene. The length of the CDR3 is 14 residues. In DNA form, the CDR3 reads TGCGCCAGCAGCTTAGCGGGAGGGCCGTACGAGCAGTACTTC. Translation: CASSLAGGPYEQYF.

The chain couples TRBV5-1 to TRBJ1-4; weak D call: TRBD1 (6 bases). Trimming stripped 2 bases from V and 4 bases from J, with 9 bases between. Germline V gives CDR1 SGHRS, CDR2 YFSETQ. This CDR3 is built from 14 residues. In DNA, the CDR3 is TGCGCCAGCAGCTTACAGGGACGTAATGAAAAACTGTTTTTT. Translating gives CASSLQGRNEKLFF.

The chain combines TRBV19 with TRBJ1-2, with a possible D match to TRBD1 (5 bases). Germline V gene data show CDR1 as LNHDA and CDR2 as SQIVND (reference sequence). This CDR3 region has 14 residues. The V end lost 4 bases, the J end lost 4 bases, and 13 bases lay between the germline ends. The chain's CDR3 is CASSNVPGVYGYTF. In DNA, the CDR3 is TGTGCCAGTAGTAACGTCCCGGGGGTCTATGGCTACACCTTC.

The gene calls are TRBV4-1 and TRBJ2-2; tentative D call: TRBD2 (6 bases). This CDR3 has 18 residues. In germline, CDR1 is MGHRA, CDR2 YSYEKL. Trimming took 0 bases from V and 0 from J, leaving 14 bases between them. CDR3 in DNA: TGCGCCAGCAGCCAAGATTTCGGAGGGCGGACGAACACCGGGGAGCTGTTTTTT. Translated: CASSQDFGGRTNTGELFF.

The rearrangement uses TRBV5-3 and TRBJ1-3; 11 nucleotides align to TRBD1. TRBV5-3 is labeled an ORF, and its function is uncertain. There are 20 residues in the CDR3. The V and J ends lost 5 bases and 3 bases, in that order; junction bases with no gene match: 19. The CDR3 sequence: CARRREGQGDIGGFGNTIYF. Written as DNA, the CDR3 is TGTGCCAGAAGACGGGAGGGACAGGGGGATATAGGAGGATTTGGAAACACCATATATTTT.

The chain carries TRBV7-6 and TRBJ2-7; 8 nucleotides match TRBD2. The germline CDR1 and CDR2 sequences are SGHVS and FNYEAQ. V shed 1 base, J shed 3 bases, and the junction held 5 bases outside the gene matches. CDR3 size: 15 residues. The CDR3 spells CASSLGFSGDYEQYF. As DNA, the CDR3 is TGTGCCAGCAGCTTAGGTTTTAGCGGGGACTACGAGCAGTACTTC.

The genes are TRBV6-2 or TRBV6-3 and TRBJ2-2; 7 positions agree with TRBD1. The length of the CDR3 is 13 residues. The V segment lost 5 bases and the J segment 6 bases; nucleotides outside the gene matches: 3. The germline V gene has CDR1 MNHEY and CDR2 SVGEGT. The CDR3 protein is CASSLTGAGELFF. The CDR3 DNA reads TGTGCCAGCAGTCTCACAGGGGCCGGGGAGCTGTTTTTT.

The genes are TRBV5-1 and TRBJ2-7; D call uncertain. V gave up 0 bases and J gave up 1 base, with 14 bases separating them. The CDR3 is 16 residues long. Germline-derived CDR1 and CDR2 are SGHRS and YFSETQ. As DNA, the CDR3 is TGCGCCAGCAGCTTGGCCGCAGGTTCTGGGTCCTACGAGCAGTACTTC. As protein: CASSLAAGSGSYEQYF. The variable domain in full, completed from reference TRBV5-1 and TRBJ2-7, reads KAGVTQTPRYLIKTRGQQVTLSCSPISGHRSVSWYQQTPGQGLQFLFEYFSETQRNKGNFPGRFSGRQFSNSRSEMNVSTLELGDSALYLCASSLAAGSGSYEQYFGPGTRLTVT.

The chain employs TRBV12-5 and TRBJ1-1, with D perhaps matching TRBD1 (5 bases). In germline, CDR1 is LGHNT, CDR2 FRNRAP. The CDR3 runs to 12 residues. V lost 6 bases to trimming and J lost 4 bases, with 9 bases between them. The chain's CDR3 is CASGVQGTEAFF. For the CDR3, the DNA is TGTGCTAGTGGAGTTCAGGGCACTGAAGCTTTCTTT.

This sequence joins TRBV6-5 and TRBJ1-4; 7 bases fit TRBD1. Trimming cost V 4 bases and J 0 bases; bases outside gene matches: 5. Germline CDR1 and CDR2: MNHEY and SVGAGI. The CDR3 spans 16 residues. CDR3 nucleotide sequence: TGTGCCAGCAGTTTCCGACAGGGAACAACTAATGAAAAACTGTTTTTT. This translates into CASSFRQGTTNEKLFF.

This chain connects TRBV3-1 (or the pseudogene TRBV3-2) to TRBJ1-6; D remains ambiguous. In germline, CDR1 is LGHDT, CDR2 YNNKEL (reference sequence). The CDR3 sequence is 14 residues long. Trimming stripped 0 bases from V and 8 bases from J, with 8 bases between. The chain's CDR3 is CASSQDRNYSPLHF. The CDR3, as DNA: TGTGCCAGCAGCCAAGATCGAAACTATTCACCCCTCCACTTT.

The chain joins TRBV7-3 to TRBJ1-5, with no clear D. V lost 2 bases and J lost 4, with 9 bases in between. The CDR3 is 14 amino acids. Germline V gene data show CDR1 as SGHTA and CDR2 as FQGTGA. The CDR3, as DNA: TGTGCCAGCAGCTTACTTGGGCTAAATCAGCCCCAGCATTTT. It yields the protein CASSLLGLNQPQHF.

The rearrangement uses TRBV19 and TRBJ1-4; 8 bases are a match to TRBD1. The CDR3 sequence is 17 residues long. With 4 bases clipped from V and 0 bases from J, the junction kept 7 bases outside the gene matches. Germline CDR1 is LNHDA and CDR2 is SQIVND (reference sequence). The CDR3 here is CASSTLDRVATNEKLFF. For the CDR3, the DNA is TGTGCCAGTAGTACCTTGGACAGGGTGGCAACTAATGAAAAACTGTTTTTT.